This paragraph reports one TCR beta chain. The data were taken from a study of blood T cell repertoires in COVID-19. The V end was cut by 2 bases, the J end by 2 bases, with 14 bases between. Germline V gene lookup returns CDR1 SGHVS and CDR2 FQNEAQ. The CDR3 has 16 residues. Original data processing: Nucleated cell number was recorded as an estimate derived from reference gene primer amplification. Profiling relied on immunoSEQ multiplex PCR, and the TCRdb table lists in-frame clones only, not all of them. The D gene and trimming were derived from the DNA, and the V and J assignments and clone size from that table. Of 90,000 or so clones in the sample, roughly 82% were seen once.

What was sequenced was peripheral blood. This clonotype was sampled from a man aged 55 to 70 with acute or convalescent COVID-19. This chain connects TRBV7-8 to TRBJ2-3; TRBD2 might be the D (6 bases). This CDR3 is CASSLRAGQNTDTQYF. CDR3 DNA: TGTGCCAGCAGCTTACGGGCGGGGCAAAACACAGATACGCAGTATTTT.